Listed below are T cell receptor beta chains from one sample, sequenced in a study of cytomegalovirus exposure and HLA in healthy donors. The method was immunoSEQ multiplex PCR; TCRdb's version includes in-frame clones alone and lacks a portion of them. The sample has roughly 95,000 clones, less than 85% seen once; the top ten hold under 7%. Source material: PBMCs. These TCRs come from a man aged 25-45 years in good health and CMV-seropositive. The CDR3 runs from the conserved cysteine through the conserved F or W. The D gene is left open where the match is weak. A row's size may be missing; if present it is once, few, many or a size class.

d_call j_call clone_size v_call cdr3_aa cdr3_nt
TRBD1 TRBJ1-3 - TRBV9 CASSDTGTGRDTIYF TGTGCCAGCAGCGATACCGGGACAGGGAGAGACACCATATATTTT
- TRBJ1-2 once TRBV9 CASSIQSGGNYGYTF TGTGCCAGCAGCATCCAATCCGGGGGTAACTATGGCTACACCTTC
- TRBJ1-5 - TRBV5-6 CASSFWTAKPYQPQHF TGTGCCAGCAGCTTTTGGACAGCGAAACCTTATCAGCCCCAGCATTTT
TRBD1 TRBJ2-5 - TRBV6-5 CASRHGTGAETQYF TGTGCCAGCAGACATGGGACAGGCGCCGAGACCCAGTACTTC
TRBD1 TRBJ2-5 - TRBV7-9 CASNRQGRQETQYF TGTGCCAGCAACCGACAGGGACGTCAAGAGACCCAGTACTTC
- TRBJ1-1 - TRBV25-1 CASRKDGGNTEAFF TGTGCCAGCAGAAAGGACGGAGGGAACACTGAAGCTTTCTTT
- TRBJ1-1 once TRBV7-2 CASSSTQGRAEAFF TGTGCCAGCAGCTCGACACAGGGACGCGCTGAAGCTTTCTTT
- TRBJ2-6 once TRBV19 CASSRDRINSGANVLTF TGTGCCAGTAGTAGAGACAGGATAAACTCTGGGGCCAACGTCCTGACTTTC
- TRBJ1-2 - TRBV19 CASSPAGGFVYGYTF TGTGCCAGTTCCCCCGCCGGGGGGTTTGTCTATGGCTACACCTTC
TRBD1 TRBJ2-1 - TRBV5-4 CASSPTRGQKNEQFF TGTGCCAGCAGCCCCACCAGGGGACAGAAGAATGAGCAGTTCTTC
TRBD1 TRBJ2-2 - TRBV30 CAWRRGLTGELFF TGTGCCTGGAGAAGGGGGCTCACCGGGGAGCTGTTTTTT
TRBD1 TRBJ2-3 - TRBV5-1 CASSFGQGTDTQYF TGCGCCAGCAGCTTCGGACAGGGCACAGATACGCAGTATTTT
- TRBJ1-2 - TRBV7-9 CASRSSNYGYTF TGTGCCAGCAGGTCCTCTAACTATGGCTACACCTTC
- TRBJ2-1 few TRBV4-3 CASSQGLASPYNEQFF TGCGCCAGCAGCCAAGGCTTGGCTAGCCCCTACAATGAGCAGTTCTTC
- TRBJ1-5 - TRBV2 CASSEAGSNQPQHF TGTGCCAGCAGTGAGGCAGGTAGCAATCAGCCCCAGCATTTT
- TRBJ1-3 - TRBV27 CASSLDSFSGNTIYF TGTGCCAGCAGTTTGGACAGCTTCTCTGGAAACACCATATATTTT
- TRBJ1-5 - TRBV19 CASNLTPLGSQPQHF TGTGCCAGTAATTTGACTCCTCTTGGGAGTCAGCCCCAGCATTTT
- TRBJ2-7 - TRBV10-2 CASSDPAGVEQYF TGCGCCAGCAGTGACCCGGCCGGGGTTGAGCAGTACTTC
TRBD2 TRBJ2-3 - TRBV4-1 CASSQDGGGSSTDTQYF TGCGCCAGCAGCCAAGATGGGGGGGGTTCTAGCACAGATACGCAGTATTTT
- TRBJ2-1 few TRBV30 CAWSVLSYNEQFF TGTGCCTGGAGTGTCCTATCCTACAATGAGCAGTTCTTC
- TRBJ1-3 - TRBV11-2 CASSLLTGTSGNTIYF TGTGCCAGCAGCTTACTTACAGGAACCTCTGGAAACACCATATATTTT
TRBD2 TRBJ2-1 few TRBV7-2 CASSLEGTSGRYYNEQFF TGTGCCAGCAGCTTAGAAGGGACTAGCGGGAGGTACTACAATGAGCAGTTCTTC
TRBD1 TRBJ1-6 - TRBV6-5 CASRGQGRSPLHF TGTGCCAGCAGAGGACAGGGGCGGTCACCCCTCCACTTT
- TRBJ2-6 - TRBV29-1 CSVGGFPGANVLTF TGCAGCGTTGGTGGCTTTCCTGGGGCCAACGTCCTGACTTTC
TRBD1 TRBJ1-6 - TRBV7-9 CASSGQGAATGDSPLHF TGTGCCAGCAGTGGGCAGGGGGCTGCCACGGGGGATTCACCCCTCCACTTT